This T cell receptor (beta chain) was captured in a study of blood T cell repertoires in COVID-19. Study information: Both acute and convalescent COVID-19 samples were obtained from the United States, Italy and Spain. From T cells, B-cell-depleted T cells, or PBMCs came the material, which was cDNA or gDNA.

In the authors' workflow: Estimated nucleated cell counts came from reference gene primer amplification. Some clones are missing from TCRdb's copy, which holds only in-frame ones; the method was immunoSEQ multiplex PCR. Clonal size and the V and J genes are those of that table, whereas D and trimming came from the DNA. The sample gives roughly 290,000 clones, about 88% of which show up once; roughly an eighth is in the top ten. Material for sequencing was peripheral blood. This clonotype was obtained from a woman aged 60-70 years with acute or convalescent COVID-19.

The CDR3 here is CASSPPSGSYEQYF. The DNA for the CDR3 is TGTGCCAGCTCACCCCCTAGCGGGAGCTACGAGCAGTACTTC. The rearrangement uses TRBV18 and TRBJ2-7; 10 nucleotides align to TRBD2. The J segment lost 3 bases and the V segment lost 3 bases, leaving 2 bases of the junction unmatched. This CDR3 comprises 14 residues. CDR1 is KGHSH, CDR2 LQKENI, per germline. The whole variable domain, remainder taken from reference TRBV18 and TRBJ2-7, is NAGVMQNPRHLVRRRGQEARLRCSPMKGHSHVYWYRQLPEEGLKFMVYLQKENIIDESGMPKERFSAEFPKEGPSILRIQQVVRGDSAAYFCASSPPSGSYEQYFGPGTRLTVT.